These T cell receptor beta chains were read from a single sample in a study of T cell clonotyping in hematopoietic cell transplantation. Assay used: immunoSEQ multiplex PCR; TCRdb lists only in-frame clones, some missing. The table lists some 30,000 clones, about 94% of them singletons. Sequencing used peripheral blood mononuclear cells. Every receptor here comes from a man over 45 in good health. Some clones in this sample may be carry-over from other donors' samples. Both conserved end residues are part of each CDR3. The D gene is left open where the match is weak. The size field is filled for only some rows; it gives once, few, many or a size class.

clone_size: -; j_call: TRBJ2-1; v_call: TRBV9; d_call: -; cdr3_nt: TGTGCCAGCAGCGTGGACGGGACACAATACAATGAGCAGTTCTTC; cdr3_aa: CASSVDGTQYNEQFF
clone_size: -; j_call: TRBJ2-1; v_call: TRBV7-2; d_call: -; cdr3_nt: TGTGCCAGCAGCTTAGTAGACACCGAGCAGTTCTTC; cdr3_aa: CASSLVDTEQFF
clone_size: -; j_call: TRBJ2-1; v_call: TRBV29-1; d_call: -; cdr3_nt: TGCAGCGCCTCCCACCGTGAGCAGTTCTTC; cdr3_aa: CSASHREQFF
clone_size: once; j_call: TRBJ1-2; v_call: TRBV4-1; d_call: -; cdr3_nt: TGCGCCAGCAGCCTAGGGAGGCTCCGGAGGGATGGCTACACCTTC; cdr3_aa: CASSLGRLRRDGYTF
clone_size: -; j_call: TRBJ1-1; v_call: TRBV7-2; d_call: -; cdr3_nt: TGTGCCAGCAGCCGGAGGACAGACACTGAAGCTTTCTTT; cdr3_aa: CASSRRTDTEAFF
clone_size: few; j_call: TRBJ1-1; v_call: TRBV6-5; d_call: -; cdr3_nt: TGTGCCAGCACTAAGGGGGACCTCATGAACACTGAAGCTTTCTTT; cdr3_aa: CASTKGDLMNTEAFF
clone_size: -; j_call: TRBJ2-6; v_call: TRBV2; d_call: TRBD2; cdr3_nt: TGTGCCAGCAGTGTAGAGCGGGGTGCTGGGGCCAACGTCCTGACTTTC; cdr3_aa: CASSVERGAGANVLTF
clone_size: -; j_call: TRBJ2-4; v_call: TRBV29-1; d_call: TRBD1; cdr3_nt: TGCAGCGTTATACAGGGACAGGGAAAAAACATTCAGTACTTC; cdr3_aa: CSVIQGQGKNIQYF
clone_size: once; j_call: TRBJ1-3; v_call: TRBV5-1; d_call: -; cdr3_nt: TGCGCCAGCAGCTTGGACAGCCCGGCCTCTGGAAACACCATATATTTT; cdr3_aa: CASSLDSPASGNTIYF
clone_size: -; j_call: TRBJ2-1; v_call: TRBV19; d_call: -; cdr3_nt: TGTGCCAGTAGTATTACCAGGACGCTCTACAATGAGCAGTTCTTC; cdr3_aa: CASSITRTLYNEQFF
clone_size: -; j_call: TRBJ1-2; v_call: TRBV30; d_call: TRBD1; cdr3_nt: TGTGCCTGGAGTGTATCCCAGGGGGGCGGCTACACCTTC; cdr3_aa: CAWSVSQGGGYTF
clone_size: once; j_call: TRBJ1-2; v_call: TRBV4-1; d_call: TRBD1; cdr3_nt: TGCGCCAGCAGCCCGTCGCTAGTCGGGACAGGCTCCCTTCACTATGGCTACACCTTC; cdr3_aa: CASSPSLVGTGSLHYGYTF
clone_size: -; j_call: TRBJ2-1; v_call: TRBV28; d_call: TRBD1; cdr3_nt: TGTGCCAGCAGTCCCACCGGGACAGAGATTTATGAGCAGTTCTTC; cdr3_aa: CASSPTGTEIYEQFF
clone_size: once; j_call: TRBJ2-3; v_call: TRBV5-6; d_call: TRBD1; cdr3_nt: TGTGCCAGCAGCTTGAACAGGGGCGCTGACACAGATACGCAGTATTTT; cdr3_aa: CASSLNRGADTDTQYF
clone_size: -; j_call: TRBJ2-2; v_call: TRBV6-1; d_call: -; cdr3_nt: TGTGCCAGCAGTACTGTAGGGTCGACCGGGGAGCTGTTTTTT; cdr3_aa: CASSTVGSTGELFF
clone_size: -; j_call: TRBJ2-3; v_call: TRBV11-2; d_call: -; cdr3_nt: TGTGCCAGCAGCTCCCAGGGCACAGATACGCAGTATTTT; cdr3_aa: CASSSQGTDTQYF
clone_size: -; j_call: TRBJ2-5; v_call: TRBV6-5; d_call: TRBD2; cdr3_nt: TGTGCCAGCAGGCCTACCGGGGGGGCCCCTAAGACCCAGTACTTC; cdr3_aa: CASRPTGGAPKTQYF
clone_size: once; j_call: TRBJ1-2; v_call: TRBV27; d_call: TRBD1; cdr3_nt: TGTGCCAGCAGTTTTGGTGACAGGGCGGGAGGCTACACCTTC; cdr3_aa: CASSFGDRAGGYTF
clone_size: -; j_call: TRBJ1-1; v_call: TRBV28; d_call: -; cdr3_nt: TGTGCCAGCAGTCTTACAGGGTTGAACACTGAAGCTTTCTTT; cdr3_aa: CASSLTGLNTEAFF
clone_size: -; j_call: TRBJ1-1; v_call: TRBV30; d_call: -; cdr3_nt: TGTGCCTGGAGTGTAGGGGGGGCGAACACTGAAGCTTTCTTT; cdr3_aa: CAWSVGGANTEAFF
clone_size: -; j_call: TRBJ2-7; v_call: TRBV15; d_call: -; cdr3_nt: TGTGCCACCAGCAGAGATGGGACAATAGAGGACGAGCAGTACTTC; cdr3_aa: CATSRDGTIEDEQYF
clone_size: -; j_call: TRBJ1-4; v_call: TRBV4-3; d_call: -; cdr3_nt: TGCGCCAGCAGCCACCCTGACAGTACTAATGAAAAACTGTTTTTT; cdr3_aa: CASSHPDSTNEKLFF
clone_size: -; j_call: TRBJ1-2; v_call: TRBV28; d_call: TRBD1; cdr3_nt: TGTGCCAGCAGTTTAAGAGCAGGGGGAATCTATGGCTACACCTTC; cdr3_aa: CASSLRAGGIYGYTF
clone_size: -; j_call: TRBJ1-3; v_call: TRBV28; d_call: -; cdr3_nt: TGTGCCAGCAGTTCTTACCCGACAGGTGGAAACACCATATATTTT; cdr3_aa: CASSSYPTGGNTIYF
clone_size: -; j_call: TRBJ1-5; v_call: TRBV29-1; d_call: -; cdr3_nt: TGCAGCGTTGAAGAGGGCAGGGGACAGCCCCAGCATTTT; cdr3_aa: CSVEEGRGQPQHF
clone_size: -; j_call: TRBJ1-1; v_call: TRBV7-2; d_call: -; cdr3_nt: TGTGCCAGCAGCCCCCGGACGGGTCAGAACACTGAAGCTTTCTTT; cdr3_aa: CASSPRTGQNTEAFF
clone_size: -; j_call: TRBJ2-7; v_call: TRBV10-1; d_call: -; cdr3_nt: TGCGCCAGCAGTAGCTTACGGACGGACTACGAGCAGTACTTC; cdr3_aa: CASSSLRTDYEQYF
clone_size: -; j_call: TRBJ1-4; v_call: TRBV19; d_call: TRBD1; cdr3_nt: TGTGCCAGCAGAATTCCGGGACAGGGAAATGAAAAACTGTTTTTT; cdr3_aa: CASRIPGQGNEKLFF
clone_size: -; j_call: TRBJ2-7; v_call: TRBV19; d_call: TRBD1; cdr3_nt: TGTGCCAGTAGTCCACGACAGGGTTCTTACGAGCAGTACTTC; cdr3_aa: CASSPRQGSYEQYF
clone_size: -; j_call: TRBJ2-1; v_call: TRBV2; d_call: -; cdr3_nt: TGTGCCAGCAGTGGGGGACCGAATTCCTACAATGAGCAGTTCTTC; cdr3_aa: CASSGGPNSYNEQFF
clone_size: -; j_call: TRBJ1-1; v_call: TRBV30; d_call: -; cdr3_nt: TGTGCCTGGAGTGTAGGGGGTTCCGCTTTCTTT; cdr3_aa: CAWSVGGSAFF
clone_size: -; j_call: TRBJ1-5; v_call: TRBV30; d_call: -; cdr3_nt: TGTGCCTGGAGTGGTGGCAGGGGCAATCAGCCCCAGCATTTT; cdr3_aa: CAWSGGRGNQPQHF
clone_size: -; j_call: TRBJ1-1; v_call: TRBV30; d_call: -; cdr3_nt: TGTGCCTGGACCTGGGGGGGTGAAGCTTTCTTT; cdr3_aa: CAWTWGGEAFF
clone_size: -; j_call: TRBJ1-2; v_call: TRBV5-8; d_call: TRBD1; cdr3_nt: TGTGCCAGCAGCCGACAGGGTAACTATGGCTACACCTTC; cdr3_aa: CASSRQGNYGYTF
clone_size: -; j_call: TRBJ2-2; v_call: TRBV7-7; d_call: -; cdr3_nt: TGTGCCAGCGGAAGAGTACGGGGGATCGGCACCGGGGAGCTGTTTTTT; cdr3_aa: CASGRVRGIGTGELFF
clone_size: -; j_call: TRBJ1-4; v_call: TRBV6-5; d_call: -; cdr3_nt: TGTGCCAGCAGTTTCGACAGATTGTATGAAAAACTGTTTTTT; cdr3_aa: CASSFDRLYEKLFF
clone_size: -; j_call: TRBJ1-1; v_call: TRBV5-1; d_call: TRBD1; cdr3_nt: TGCGCCAGCAGCTTGTCCGGACAGGACACTGAAGCTTTCTTT; cdr3_aa: CASSLSGQDTEAFF
clone_size: -; j_call: TRBJ1-2; v_call: TRBV29-1; d_call: TRBD1; cdr3_nt: TGCAGCGTTGAAAATAGAGGGGGCGCGGGTGGCTACACCTTC; cdr3_aa: CSVENRGGAGGYTF
clone_size: -; j_call: TRBJ2-7; v_call: TRBV7-2; d_call: TRBD2; cdr3_nt: TGTGCCAGCAGCTTAGTTGGGACTAGCGACTACGAGCAGTACTTC; cdr3_aa: CASSLVGTSDYEQYF
clone_size: -; j_call: TRBJ1-1; v_call: TRBV9; d_call: -; cdr3_nt: TGTGCCAGCAGCCCCACCGGTAGGGCTGGGACTGAAGCTTTCTTT; cdr3_aa: CASSPTGRAGTEAFF
clone_size: -; j_call: TRBJ2-1; v_call: TRBV6-5; d_call: TRBD2; cdr3_nt: TGTGCCAGCAGACGGGGGGGCTCCGGGGAGCAGTTCTTC; cdr3_aa: CASRRGGSGEQFF